This T cell receptor (beta chain) was identified in a study of T cell responses to AZD1222 COVID-19 vaccine. Study-level points and caveats: The peak T cell response came first, and repertoires were sampled only after it. Recipients of two AZD1222 doses showed rising Spike-specific TCR breadth and depth. At 160-218 and 743-854, vaccine-associated CD4 TCRs were dominant, and they spanned spike.

Concerning this clone itself: What it binds is not known.

Produced via immunoSEQ multiplex PCR; TCRdb's table is partial and in-frame only. Of around 180,000 clones listed, around nine tenths are singletons. Germline V gene lookup returns CDR1 LNHDA and CDR2 SQIVND (reference sequence). Deletions cut 7 bases from V and 2 bases from J, with 10 bases between. This CDR3 is built from 13 residues. This specimen consisted of peripheral blood, obtained on day 0 of AZD1222 vaccination. The chain uses TRBV19 and TRBJ2-3; a weak D match, TRBD2 (5 bases). The origin of this receptor is an adult in good health. The CDR3 protein is CASMAGVTDTQYF. The CDR3 DNA reads TGTGCCAGTATGGCCGGGGTCACAGATACGCAGTATTTT. Variable domain in full (rest from reference TRBV19 and TRBJ2-3): DGGITQSPKYLFRKEGQNVTLSCEQNLNHDAMYWYRQDPGQGLRLIYYSQIVNDFQKGDIAEGYSVSREKKESFPLTVTSAQKNPTAFYLCASMAGVTDTQYFGPGTRLTVL.